One and the same sample provided the 14 T cell receptor beta chains below, sequenced in a study of neurological immune-mediated disorders. The time point is: longitudinal time-point 1 (baseline). TCRdb re-analysed the 5' RACE reads in MiXCR, keeping a single row per CDR3 protein. Counted here are some 54,000 distinct CDR3 sequences, 9.5% to 12% occurring once; the ten biggest clones make up about 6.6%. The sample was PBMCs. These TCRs come from a male donor with HTLV-1-associated myelopathy (HAM/TSP).

This clonotype came up many times. The rearrangement joins TRBV6-6 to TRBJ2-3; D gene unclear. Looked up from germline, CDR1 is MNHNY and CDR2 is SVGAGI (reference sequence). This CDR3 has 15 residues. V lost 6 bases, J lost 0 bases, and 13 bases lay in between. CDR3 amino acids: CASREGRKSTDTQYF. For the CDR3, the DNA is TGTGCCAGCAGGGAAGGACGCAAAAGCACAGATACGCAGTATTTT.

The chain uses TRBV6-5 and TRBJ2-1; 7 nucleotides align to TRBD1. CDR3 length: 13 amino acids. Germline assignment: CDR1 MNHEY and CDR2 SVGAGI. Unmatched junction bases numbered 6, after V lost 4 bases and J lost 9 bases. CDR3 DNA: TGTGCCAGCAGTTTGGGACAGAACGTTGAGCAGTTCTTC. Protein product: CASSLGQNVEQFF.

This clonotype was observed a few times. This sequence joins TRBV6-5 and TRBJ2-7, with D tentatively TRBD1 (6 bases). The CDR3 runs 13 residues. Germline V gene data show CDR1 as MNHEY and CDR2 as SVGAGI. V dropped 8 bases and J dropped 2 bases, with 13 bases sitting between them. The CDR3 protein is CASGGQIAYEQYF. As DNA, the CDR3 is TGTGCCAGCGGCGGACAGATAGCCTACGAGCAGTACTTC.

This clonotype was seen many times. CDR3 bases: TGTGCCAGCAGCACCGGACCGATATTCGACAATGAGCAGTTCTTC. Translation gives CASSTGPIFDNEQFF. The J gene is TRBJ2-1, the V gene TRBV7-8; D unclear. This CDR3 contains 15 residues. CDR1 SGHVS and CDR2 FQNEAQ come from the germline V gene. V was pared by 5 bases and J by 5 bases, with 16 bases between.

Comment on this clonotype: This sequence may be a read error, since a much larger clone differs from it by one base. The CDR3 DNA reads as TGTGCCAGCAGTACAAGATCTGGGGCCAACGTCCTGACTTTC. Translated, it gives CASSTRSGANVLTF. The V call is TRBV28, the J call TRBJ2-6; no reliable D call. The germline CDR1 and CDR2 sequences are MDHEN and SYDVKM. CDR3 size: 14 residues. V shed 5 bases and J shed 1 base, with 6 bases lying between them. The full variable domain, completed using reference TRBV28 and TRBJ2-6, is DVKVTQSSRYLVKRTGEKVFLECVQDMDHENMFWYRQDPGLGLRLIYFSYDVKMKEKGDIPEGYSVSREKKERFSLILESASTNQTSMYLCASSTRSGANVLTFGAGSRLTVL.

This clonotype was recorded many times. This rearrangement joins TRBV7-9 to TRBJ2-1; 9 bases are a match to TRBD2. Germline-derived CDR1 and CDR2 are SEHNR and FQNEAQ (reference sequence). The CDR3 length is 16 residues. With V trimmed by 2 bases and J by 4 bases, 6 bases remained unmatched. CDR3 nucleotide sequence: TGTGCCAGCAGCTTAAGCGGGGGGCCATCTTACAATGAGCAGTTCTTC. Protein: CASSLSGGPSYNEQFF.

This clonotype was seen repeatedly, ten times or more. V gene TRBV20-1 combines with J gene TRBJ1-1, with D unresolved. Germline loops: CDR1 DFQATT, CDR2 SNEGSKA (reference sequence). Trimming took off 6 bases at V and 1 base at J, with 9 bases between the two ends. This CDR3 is 12 amino acids long. The CDR3 sequence: CSASTGNTEAFF. CDR3 DNA: TGCAGTGCCTCAACGGGGAACACTGAAGCTTTCTTT.

The chain is built from TRBV7-9 and TRBJ2-1, with D hard to call. V lost 5 bases and J 6 bases, leaving 14 bases between the germline ends. The CDR3 contains 14 residues. Germline lookup yields CDR1 SEHNR and CDR2 FQNEAQ (reference sequence). Here the CDR3 DNA reads TGTGCCAGCAGCCTAGGGCGGCTGGGCAATGAGCAGTTCTTC. Its protein product is CASSLGRLGNEQFF.

The sample holds many counts of this clonotype. The chain recombines TRBV6-5 with TRBJ1-2; TRBD1 matches 7 bases. Trimming removed 6 bases from V and 4 bases from J; junction bases left unmatched: 11. The CDR3 totals 15 residues. Germline V gives CDR1 MNHEY, CDR2 SVGAGI. Here the CDR3 reads CASRSNRGGIYGYTF. CDR3 nucleotides: TGTGCCAGCAGATCGAACAGGGGAGGGATCTATGGCTACACCTTC.

This clonotype showed up many times. The chain uses TRBV5-1 and TRBJ2-1, with TRBD2 matching over 7 bases. This CDR3 comprises 14 residues. Germline V gene data show CDR1 as SGHRS and CDR2 as YFSETQ. Unmatched junction bases numbered 5, after V lost 5 bases and J lost 3 bases. The CDR3 loop reads CASSNSGVYNEQFF. As DNA, the CDR3 is TGCGCCAGCAGTAACAGCGGGGTCTACAATGAGCAGTTCTTC.

This clonotype showed up many times. J is TRBJ1-1 and V is TRBV19; D not resolved. CDR1 LNHDA and CDR2 SQIVND come from the germline V gene (reference sequence). There are 14 residues in the CDR3. The V gene lost 0 bases and the J gene lost 1 base, with 6 bases spanning the gap. CDR3 loop: CASSIEPGNTEAFF. In nucleotides, the CDR3 is TGTGCCAGTAGTATAGAACCGGGGAACACTGAAGCTTTCTTT.

This clonotype was detected ten times or more. This rearrangement joins TRBV7-3 to TRBJ2-3; 7 nucleotides match TRBD1. The CDR3 runs to 15 residues. CDR1 SGHTA and CDR2 FQGTGA come from the germline V gene. J was trimmed by 1 base and V by 5 bases; bases with no gene match: 6. CDR3 in DNA: TGTGCCAGCAGCGCCCTTGGGACAGGCACAGATACGCAGTATTTT. It is translated as CASSALGTGTDTQYF.

The chain recombines TRBV12-3 or TRBV12-4 with TRBJ1-1; no definite D call. V lost 5 bases to trimming and J lost 7 bases, with 20 bases between them. This CDR3 has 15 amino acids. CDR3 sequence (DNA): TGTGCCAGCAGTCTAGGTATACAGACGACCTTTGAAGCTTTCTTT. Translating it yields CASSLGIQTTFEAFF.

This clonotype was counted at least ten times. The chain is built from TRBV4-3 and TRBJ1-1; no clear D gene. This CDR3 comprises 13 residues. Trimming left V 0 bases short and J 2 bases short, with 4 bases between. In germline, CDR1 is LGHNA, CDR2 YSLEER. The CDR3 sequence: CASSQDFNTEAFF. DNA for the CDR3: TGCGCCAGCAGCCAAGACTTTAACACTGAAGCTTTCTTT.